This T cell receptor beta chain was captured by sequencing in a study of blood T cell repertoires in COVID-19. Overall study: The United States, Italy and Spain were the sources of the acute and convalescent COVID-19 samples.

The data were produced by immunoSEQ multiplex PCR, yet TCRdb's version contains in-frame clones alone and is incomplete. The sample comprises 54,000 or so clones, around 83% of which are singletons, and about 4% rests with the top ten. The CDR3 loop spans 11 amino acids. V was pared by 6 bases and J by 8 bases, with 11 bases between. CDR1 is KGHSH, CDR2 LQKENI, per germline. The V gene is TRBV18, the J gene TRBJ2-7; D call uncertain. This receptor was obtained from a woman of 80 years or more with acute or convalescent COVID-19. Sequencing was done on a sample of peripheral blood. CDR3 protein: CASSNEPQQYF. The CDR3 DNA reads as TGTGCCAGCTCGAACGAGCCTCAGCAGTACTTC.